This passage covers 28 T cell receptor beta chains from one sample sequenced in a study of blood T cell repertoires in COVID-19. Sequenced by immunoSEQ multiplex PCR; TCRdb stores in-frame clones only, minus some. The table has around 370,000 clones, 90% seen once. Sequencing was done on a sample of peripheral blood. The receptors were sampled from a man younger than 35 with active or convalescent COVID-19.

The rearrangement links TRBV12-3 or TRBV12-4 to TRBJ1-1; unclear D gene. V lost 2 bases to trimming and J lost 1 base, with 5 bases between them. The CDR3 consists of 13 residues. For the CDR3, the DNA is TGTGCCAGCAGTTTAACACCGAACACTGAAGCTTTCTTT. Amino acids: CASSLTPNTEAFF.

V and J are TRBV9 and TRBJ1-1, with unresolved D. V was pared by 7 bases and J by 1 base, with 11 bases between. CDR1 is SGDLS, CDR2 YYNGEE, per germline. CDR3 size: 13 residues. The CDR3 DNA follows: TGTGCCAGCTCGGAGGTGTGGAACACTGAAGCTTTCTTT. Its translation is CASSEVWNTEAFF.

This chain joins TRBV4-1 and TRBJ2-2; D is uncertain. V lost 5 bases, J lost 5 bases, and 18 bases lay in between. Looked up from germline, CDR1 is MGHRA and CDR2 is YSYEKL. The CDR3 loop spans 16 amino acids. The CDR3 is CASSARPLTGTGELFF. The DNA of the CDR3 is TGCGCCAGCAGCGCCAGACCACTAACCGGTACCGGGGAGCTGTTTTTT.

The chain uses TRBV7-8 and TRBJ1-1, with 11 nucleotides matching TRBD1. The length of the CDR3 is 14 residues. V was pared by 5 bases and J by 5 bases, with 4 bases of the junction left unmatched. Germline values: CDR1 SGHVS, CDR2 FQNEAQ. The CDR3 bases are TGTGCCAGCAGCAAGGGACAGGGGGAAACTGAAGCTTTCTTT. Encoded protein: CASSKGQGETEAFF.

This clone was picked up one time. The chain's CDR3 is CASSDQQGGNAEAFF. For the CDR3, the DNA is TGTGCCAGCAGCGACCAACAGGGCGGTAACGCTGAAGCTTTCTTT. The rearrangement links TRBV9 to TRBJ1-1; weak D call: TRBD1 (6 bases). The germline gives CDR1 SGDLS, CDR2 YYNGEE. The CDR3 length is 15 residues. V was trimmed by 3 bases and J by 6 bases, leaving 18 bases between them.

J is TRBJ2-1 and V is TRBV7-2, with 11 positions matching TRBD2. The V gene's germline CDR1 is SGHTA and CDR2 FQGNSA. The CDR3 extends over 17 amino acids. Trimming removed 1 base from V and 5 bases from J; junction bases left unmatched: 7. Written as DNA, the CDR3 is TGTGCCAGCAGCTTAGTGGTTAGCGGGGGGGAAGACAATGAGCAGTTCTTC. This translates into CASSLVVSGGEDNEQFF.

The chain recombines TRBV2 with TRBJ2-3, with 11 bases matching TRBD2. This CDR3 contains 18 residues. Germline assignment: CDR1 SNHLY and CDR2 FYNNEI. Unmatched junction bases numbered 14, after V lost 7 bases and J lost 2 bases. The CDR3 reads CASNRMSSGGFDTDTQYF. The CDR3 bases are TGTGCCAGCAACAGGATGTCTAGCGGGGGGTTCGACACAGATACGCAGTATTTT.

V gene TRBV9 combines with J gene TRBJ2-3; D gene uncertain. This CDR3 is 17 amino acids long. Germline V CDR1 and CDR2: SGDLS, YYNGEE. V lost 2 bases and J 2 bases, leaving 18 bases between the germline ends. CDR3 loop: CASSVLGGPTDTDTQYF. The CDR3 DNA reads TGTGCCAGCAGCGTCCTAGGCGGCCCCACTGACACAGATACGCAGTATTTT.

This clone was observed a handful of times. The chain links TRBV18 to TRBJ1-5, with TRBD1 matching 11 bases. CDR3 length equals 16 residues. The ends lost 0 bases at V and 6 bases at J; junction bases unmatched: 4. CDR1 is KGHSH, CDR2 LQKENI, per germline. CDR3 DNA: TGTGCCAGCTCACCACCTTGGGACAGGGGGTTTCAGCCCCAGCATTTT. Amino acids: CASSPPWDRGFQPQHF.

This sequence joins TRBV28 and TRBJ1-6; D is undetermined. This CDR3 has 14 residues. CDR1 is MDHEN, CDR2 SYDVKM, per germline. Trimming removed 5 bases from V and 10 bases from J, with 15 bases in between. CDR3 nucleotide sequence: TGTGCCAGCAGTCTCACCCCTTATGGCTCACCCCTCCACTTT. Amino acids: CASSLTPYGSPLHF. Full variable domain (outside the CDR3, taken from reference TRBV28 and TRBJ1-6): DVKVTQSSRYLVKRTGEKVFLECVQDMDHENMFWYRQDPGLGLRLIYFSYDVKMKEKGDIPEGYSVSREKKERFSLILESASTNQTSMYLCASSLTPYGSPLHFGNGTRLTVT.

V and J are TRBV3-1 (or the pseudogene TRBV3-2) and TRBJ2-7; TRBD1 matches 7 bases. The CDR3 has 15 residues. Unmatched junction bases numbered 4, after V lost 0 bases and J lost 2 bases. CDR1 and CDR2 from the germline V gene are LGHDT and YNNKEL (reference sequence). This CDR3 reads CASSQDWQGAYEQYF. The CDR3 DNA reads TGTGCCAGCAGCCAAGATTGGCAGGGGGCCTACGAGCAGTACTTC.

The chain combines TRBV11-3 with TRBJ1-1, with D maybe TRBD1 (6 bases). Germline CDR1 SGHNT, CDR2 YENEEA. V gave up 1 base and J gave up 4 bases, with 13 bases separating them. The CDR3 covers 15 residues. CDR3 DNA: TGTGCCAGCAGCTTAGGTAATGGGGGCTCCACTGAAGCTTTCTTT. This translates into CASSLGNGGSTEAFF.

The genes are TRBV27 and TRBJ1-3, with D unclear. Trimming left V 5 bases short and J 0 bases short, with 17 bases between. Germline V gene data show CDR1 as MNHEY and CDR2 as SMNVEV (reference sequence). This CDR3 has 17 amino acids. CDR3 sequence (DNA): TGTGCCAGCAGTCCATCCCCCCAGTTGGCCTCTGGAAACACCATATATTTT. It is translated as CASSPSPQLASGNTIYF.

The V call is TRBV9, the J call TRBJ2-1, with D perhaps TRBD1 (6 bases). The germline V gene has CDR1 SGDLS and CDR2 YYNGEE. The CDR3 covers 15 residues. V was shortened by 0 bases and J by 1 base, with 8 bases between the two germline ends. CDR3 residues: CASSVEGVSYNEQFF. The CDR3, as DNA: TGTGCCAGCAGCGTAGAGGGGGTTTCCTACAATGAGCAGTTCTTC.

The chain recombines TRBV10-2 with TRBJ2-7; weak D call: TRBD1 (5 bases). The CDR3 has 13 amino acids. V lost 5 bases and J lost 2, with 10 bases in between. The germline CDR1 and CDR2 sequences are WSHSY and SAAADI. CDR3 sequence: CASSRDRAYEQYF. The CDR3 DNA reads as TGCGCCAGCAGTCGTGACAGAGCCTACGAGCAGTACTTC.

Written as DNA, the CDR3 is TGTGCCATCAGTGCGATGGCAGGGGGCTCAGGGTACAATGAGCAGTTCTTC. Translating it yields CAISAMAGGSGYNEQFF. J is TRBJ2-1 and V is TRBV10-3, with 8 bases lining up with TRBD1. With V trimmed by 4 bases and J by 4 bases, 12 bases remained unmatched. CDR3 size: 17 residues. Looked up from germline, CDR1 is ENHRY and CDR2 is SYGVKD.

The J gene is TRBJ1-1, the V gene TRBV27, with no clear D. Germline V gene sequence: CDR1 MNHEY, CDR2 SMNVEV (reference sequence). The CDR3 loop spans 14 amino acids. With 0 bases removed from V and 6 bases from J, the gap between germline ends came to 11 bases. As DNA, the CDR3 is TGTGCCAGCAGTTTATCGAACCCAAGCGCTGAAGCTTTCTTT. It codes for CASSLSNPSAEAFF.

V is TRBV6-2 or TRBV6-3 and J is TRBJ2-2; 9 nucleotides align to TRBD1. J gave up 5 bases and V 5 bases, and 6 bases lay outside the gene matches. The CDR3 is made up of 15 amino acids. CDR1 and CDR2 (germline): MNHEY, SVGEGT. CDR3 sequence: CASSKTGGSTGELFF. The CDR3, as DNA: TGTGCCAGCAGTAAGACAGGGGGTTCGACCGGGGAGCTGTTTTTT.

V gene TRBV5-6 combines with J gene TRBJ2-7; 8 positions match TRBD1. Per the germline V gene, CDR1 is SGHDT and CDR2 is YYEEEE. Germline trimming cut 3 bases from V and 5 bases from J; bases unmatched to any gene: 7. The CDR3 has 14 amino acids. The CDR3 spells CASSSGQGPHEQYF. As DNA, the CDR3 is TGTGCCAGCAGCTCAGGACAGGGTCCCCACGAGCAGTACTTC.

The chain is built from TRBV9 and TRBJ1-1; 8 nucleotides agree with TRBD1. V lost 4 bases and J lost 5; bases outside the gene matches: 10. The CDR3 covers 15 residues. CDR1 and CDR2 from the germline V gene are SGDLS and YYNGEE. CDR3 DNA: TGTGCCAGCAGCCATCGACAGGGGATCGGGACTGAAGCTTTCTTT. As protein: CASSHRQGIGTEAFF.

This chain joins TRBV7-2 and TRBJ1-2; D gene ambiguous. V was shortened by 5 bases and J by 8 bases, with 9 bases between the two germline ends. Germline values: CDR1 SGHTA, CDR2 FQGNSA. The CDR3 totals 11 residues. CDR3 bases: TGTGCCAGCAGCCCGAGGCCGGGCTACACCTTC. Translating gives CASSPRPGYTF.

The chain is built from TRBV6-6 and TRBJ1-6, with D maybe TRBD1 (6 bases). Trimming shortened V by 11 bases and J by 8 bases, and 16 bases separated the two germline ends. Germline V gives CDR1 MNHNY, CDR2 SVGAGI (reference sequence). The CDR3 loop spans 13 amino acids. CDR3 sequence: CAAQREGDSPLHF. CDR3 sequence (DNA): TGTGCCGCCCAGAGGGAGGGGGATTCACCCCTCCACTTT.

The chain carries TRBV28 and TRBJ1-4, with 9 bases matching TRBD1. The V gene's germline CDR1 is MDHEN and CDR2 SYDVKM. The CDR3 is made up of 14 amino acids. The trim removed 6 bases at V and 2 bases at J, leaving 1 base unmatched. In DNA, the CDR3 is TGTGCCAGCAGCACAGGGGGCACTAATGAAAAACTGTTTTTT. Its translation is CASSTGGTNEKLFF.

The chain is built from TRBV6-2 or TRBV6-3 and TRBJ1-5, with 9 bases that match TRBD1. Germline-derived CDR1 and CDR2 are MNHEY and SVGEGT. Losses at the gene ends were 6 bases for V and 3 bases for J; bases not matched to a gene: 9. This CDR3 region has 16 residues. The CDR3 is CASSLHRGPNNQPQHF. The CDR3 DNA sequence: TGTGCCAGCAGCCTCCACAGGGGGCCTAACAATCAGCCCCAGCATTTT.

This rearrangement joins TRBV28 to TRBJ1-1; tentative D call: TRBD1 (6 bases). The CDR3 length is 15 residues. With 5 bases removed from V and 0 bases from J, the gap between germline ends came to 13 bases. The germline V gene encodes CDR1 MDHEN and CDR2 SYDVKM. The DNA for the CDR3 is TGTGCCAGCAGTGGGGGGGCCACAATGAACACTGAAGCTTTCTTT. This gives the protein CASSGGATMNTEAFF.

This chain uses TRBV3-1 (or the pseudogene TRBV3-2) with TRBJ2-3; 8 bases are shared with TRBD1. V lost 3 bases to trimming and J lost 2 bases; unmatched junction nucleotides: 4. Per the germline V gene, CDR1 is LGHDT and CDR2 is YNNKEL (reference sequence). This CDR3 spans 15 amino acids. The CDR3 sequence: CASSQPGQATDTQYF. For the CDR3, the DNA is TGTGCCAGCAGCCAGCCGGGACAGGCCACAGATACGCAGTATTTT.

The chain couples TRBV24-1 to TRBJ1-5; possible D gene TRBD1, 5 bases. Germline V gives CDR1 KGHDR, CDR2 SFDVKD. The V end was cut by 4 bases, the J end by 0 bases, with 15 bases between. The CDR3 length is 17 residues. CDR3 nucleotides: TGTGCCACCAGTGACCCCCGGCAGGGCGATAGCAATCAGCCCCAGCATTTT. As protein: CATSDPRQGDSNQPQHF.

The chain combines TRBV28 with TRBJ2-3; TRBD2 matches 12 bases. Germline V gives CDR1 MDHEN, CDR2 SYDVKM. This CDR3 has 16 residues. With V trimmed by 4 bases and J by 0 bases, 2 bases remained unmatched. In nucleotides, the CDR3 is TGTGCCAGCAGTTGGACTAGCGGGGCTAGCACAGATACGCAGTATTTT. This encodes CASSWTSGASTDTQYF.